The 16 T cell receptor beta chains listed next were all sequenced from one sample in a study of blood T cells in healthy people across ages. Primed by a sample-barcoded 5' primer and a J-beta primer mix, a second PCR proceeded for about 7 to 11 cycles. TCRdb passed the 5' RACE reads through MiXCR, listing each CDR3 protein once. The sample consists of more than 700,000 distinct CDR3 sequences, roughly 53% of them appearing once. Sequenced sample: blood. The receptors derive from a man older than 75 in good health.

This rearrangement joins TRBV27 to TRBJ2-6, with a tentative D call TRBD1 (6 bases). Germline CDR1 MNHEY, CDR2 SMNVEV (reference sequence). The V and J ends lost 8 bases and 4 bases respectively, with 36 bases between them. The CDR3 loop spans 22 amino acids. CDR3 protein: CASGSGVSTFGQIPPGANVLTF. CDR3 bases: TGTGCCAGCGGATCCGGGGTGAGTACTTTCGGACAGATCCCCCCCGGGGCCAACGTCCTGACTTTC.

This clonotype has a count of ten or more. The V call is TRBV7-9, the J call TRBJ2-7, with TRBD1 matching 9 bases. The CDR3 has 14 amino acids. Germline CDR1 SEHNR, CDR2 FQNEAQ (reference sequence). V shed 6 bases, J shed 5 bases, and the junction held 8 bases outside the gene matches. This CDR3 is CASSHRDRVNEQYF. CDR3 bases: TGTGCCAGCAGTCACCGGGACAGGGTTAACGAGCAGTACTTC.

The V call is TRBV6-2 or TRBV6-3, the J call TRBJ2-1; D is unresolved. The CDR3 has 12 residues. V lost 0 bases and J 10 bases, leaving 7 bases between the germline ends. Germline V CDR1 and CDR2: MNHEY, SVGEGT. The CDR3 loop reads CASSYSLREQFF. Here the CDR3 DNA reads TGTGCCAGCAGTTACTCGCTCCGGGAGCAGTTCTTC.

The chain combines TRBV12-3 or TRBV12-4 with TRBJ2-2, with no clear D. This CDR3 has 14 residues. The V end lost 3 bases, the J end lost 5 bases, and 10 bases lay between the germline ends. CDR3 sequence (DNA): TGTGCCAGCAGTTTTTTACGGCTAACCGGGGAGCTGTTTTTT. Amino acids: CASSFLRLTGELFF.

This chain uses TRBV24-1 with TRBJ2-1, with a tentative D call TRBD1 (7 bases). The CDR3 is made up of 15 amino acids. V was cut by 4 bases and J by 6 bases, with 15 bases left in between. In germline, CDR1 is KGHDR, CDR2 SFDVKD. The CDR3 sequence: CATSEQRQGGNEQFF. The CDR3, as DNA: TGTGCCACCAGTGAACAACGACAGGGAGGCAATGAGCAGTTCTTC.

This clonotype was found many times. The genes are TRBV7-9 and TRBJ1-2; 8 bases are shared with TRBD1. The CDR3 extends over 15 amino acids. With 5 bases clipped from V and 5 bases from J, the junction kept 10 bases outside the gene matches. CDR1 is SEHNR, CDR2 FQNEAQ, per germline (reference sequence). CDR3 bases: TGTGCCAGCAGCCCAAGGACGGACAGGGCGTATGGCTACACCTTC. Its translation is CASSPRTDRAYGYTF.

In the case of this clonotype: A read error may produce the germline difference seen at one junction end. The chain couples TRBV5-1 to TRBJ2-1; TRBD2 is a possible D gene (6 bases). The germline V gene has CDR1 SGHRS and CDR2 YFSETQ. This CDR3 contains 14 residues. CDR3 DNA sequence: TGCGCCAGCCGGGACTCCATCTCCTCCAATGAGCAGTTCTTC. It encodes CASRDSISSNEQFF.

This clonotype appeared a few times. This chain joins TRBV12-3 or TRBV12-4 and TRBJ1-5; the D gene is possibly TRBD1 (6 bases). CDR3 length: 13 residues. Between the trimmed V and J ends, which lost 6 bases and 6 bases, there was a span of 12 bases. The CDR3: CASSHGRGQPQHF. The CDR3 nucleotides are TGTGCCAGCAGCCACGGCAGGGGTCAGCCCCAGCATTTT.

This clonotype was seen only a few times. V gene TRBV5-1 combines with J gene TRBJ2-1; D is unresolved. This CDR3 region has 13 residues. Trimming shortened V by 0 bases and J by 5 bases, and 6 bases separated the two germline ends. Germline V gene lookup returns CDR1 SGHRS and CDR2 YFSETQ. The CDR3 bases are TGCGCCAGCAGCTTGGCCAGCAACAATGAGCAGTTCTTC. As protein: CASSLASNNEQFF. Looking up the rest from reference TRBV5-1 and TRBJ2-1 gives the full variable domain: KAGVTQTPRYLIKTRGQQVTLSCSPISGHRSVSWYQQTPGQGLQFLFEYFSETQRNKGNFPGRFSGRQFSNSRSEMNVSTLELGDSALYLCASSLASNNEQFFGPGTRLTVL.

The chain employs TRBV27 and TRBJ2-5, with D tentatively TRBD1 (5 bases). This CDR3 is built from 21 residues. The ends were cut back, 3 bases at V and 0 bases at J, with 29 bases in the middle. Germline CDR1 is MNHEY and CDR2 is SMNVEV (reference sequence). The DNA of the CDR3 is TGTGCCAGCAGTTTTCGGCCTTTGGCGGTCCAAAGGGGTAGCCACCAAGAGACCCAGTACTTC. Its protein product is CASSFRPLAVQRGSHQETQYF.

This clonotype was counted only a few times. This sequence joins TRBV13 and TRBJ2-1; 10 positions agree with TRBD2. Looked up from germline, CDR1 is PRHDT and CDR2 is FYEKMQ (reference sequence). The CDR3 extends over 17 amino acids. V shed 6 bases, J shed 3 bases, and the junction held 11 bases outside the gene matches. The CDR3 nucleotides are TGTGCCAGCAGGGAGCGGGAGGGGTTAGGGGACTACAATGAGCAGTTCTTC. This encodes CASREREGLGDYNEQFF.

The chain uses TRBV7-9 and TRBJ2-7; 7 positions agree with TRBD2. The germline V gene has CDR1 SEHNR and CDR2 FQNEAQ (reference sequence). CDR3 length: 20 amino acids. V gave up 1 base and J gave up 3 bases; unmatched junction bases: 21. The CDR3 sequence: CASSLGQSFRRESSLYEQYF. The CDR3 bases are TGTGCCAGCAGCTTAGGTCAAAGCTTTCGGCGGGAGTCCTCCCTCTACGAGCAGTACTTC.

The rearrangement joins TRBV24-1 to TRBJ2-1; D might be TRBD1 (6 bases). The V end was cut by 5 bases, the J end by 5 bases, with 15 bases between. This CDR3 has 15 residues. Germline-derived CDR1 and CDR2 are KGHDR and SFDVKD. The CDR3: CATSAQDRTNNEQFF. The CDR3 coding sequence is TGTGCCACCAGTGCCCAGGACAGAACTAACAATGAGCAGTTCTTC.

A few counts support this clonotype. DNA of the CDR3: TGTGCCAGCAGCCGGGACATAGCCCCCTACGAGCAGTACTTC. Encoded protein: CASSRDIAPYEQYF. The V and J genes are TRBV9 and TRBJ2-7; the D gene is possibly TRBD1 (6 bases). V lost 4 bases and J lost 2, with 13 bases in between. The CDR3 is made up of 14 amino acids. Germline V lookup: CDR1 SGDLS, CDR2 YYNGEE.

This clonotype was counted many times. The rearrangement joins TRBV6-1 to TRBJ2-7; D call uncertain. Germline V gives CDR1 MNHNS, CDR2 SASEGT. CDR3 length: 13 residues. V shed 7 bases and J shed 2 bases, with 12 bases lying between them. CDR3 region: CASKRRLPYEQYF. As DNA, the CDR3 is TGTGCCAGCAAAAGGCGGCTACCCTACGAGCAGTACTTC.

Only one count was recorded for this clonotype. An end of the junction does not agree with germline; a read error may underlie this. In DNA form, the CDR3 reads TGTGCCAGCAGCGTCGGGACAGGTTACAAGGAGCAGTTCTTC. Its protein product is CASSVGTGYKEQFF. This sequence joins TRBV9 and TRBJ2-1; 8 bases are a match to TRBD1. The CDR3 is made up of 14 amino acids. Germline V lookup: CDR1 SGDLS, CDR2 YYNGEE.